The rows below give T cell receptor beta chains drawn from one sample of a study of control samples from healthy donors and cancer patients. The method was immunoSEQ multiplex PCR; TCRdb's version includes in-frame clones alone and lacks a portion of them. The sample holds some 95,000 clones, roughly three quarters seen once. The sequencing sample was made of blood. These receptors originate from a woman aged 25 to 39 in good health. Each CDR3 is given with its conserved first and last residue. The order of the fields is V gene, clone size, D gene, J gene, CDR3 DNA, CDR3 protein. The D gene is left open where the match is weak. Expanded clones are given a class, and other clones once, few, many or no size at all.

V gene: TRBV6-5; clone size: .; D gene: TRBD1; J gene: TRBJ1-3; CDR3 DNA: TGTGCCAGCAGCCGAACAGGGGTCCCTGGAAACACCATATATTTT; CDR3 protein: CASSRTGVPGNTIYF
V gene: TRBV2; clone size: .; D gene: .; J gene: TRBJ2-7; CDR3 DNA: TGTGCCAGCAAATATCGGGACCTCAACTACGAGCAGTACTTC; CDR3 protein: CASKYRDLNYEQYF
V gene: TRBV5-3; clone size: .; D gene: TRBD1; J gene: TRBJ2-7; CDR3 DNA: TGTGCCAGAGCCGCGAGGGGGCGAAAAAGCGAGCAGTACTTC; CDR3 protein: CARAARGRKSEQYF
V gene: TRBV10-3; clone size: .; D gene: .; J gene: TRBJ2-3; CDR3 DNA: TGTGCCATCAGTGAAGGGACTGGCACAGATACGCAGTATTTT; CDR3 protein: CAISEGTGTDTQYF
V gene: TRBV3-1/TRBV3-2; clone size: .; D gene: .; J gene: TRBJ2-7; CDR3 DNA: TGTGCCAGCAGCCAAGGAGGGGCAACCTCCTACGAGCAGTACTTC; CDR3 protein: CASSQGGATSYEQYF
V gene: TRBV6-4; clone size: .; D gene: .; J gene: TRBJ2-3; CDR3 DNA: TGTGCCAGCAGTGGAATTACAGATACGCAGTATTTT; CDR3 protein: CASSGITDTQYF
V gene: TRBV5-1; clone size: .; D gene: TRBD1; J gene: TRBJ2-3; CDR3 DNA: TGCGCCAGCAGCCCAAAGACAGGGCGGCCGGGAGATACGCAGTATTTT; CDR3 protein: CASSPKTGRPGDTQYF
V gene: TRBV30; clone size: .; D gene: TRBD1; J gene: TRBJ1-4; CDR3 DNA: TGTGCCTGGAGTGTAACAGGGGGATTGGGAGAAAAACTGTTTTTT; CDR3 protein: CAWSVTGGLGEKLFF
V gene: TRBV6-6; clone size: .; D gene: .; J gene: TRBJ2-7; CDR3 DNA: TGTGCCAGCGCTACAACGGGGACCTCCTACGAGCAGTACTTC; CDR3 protein: CASATTGTSYEQYF
V gene: TRBV6-2/TRBV6-3; clone size: once; D gene: TRBD1; J gene: TRBJ2-1; CDR3 DNA: TGTGCCAGCAGCCCCGCGAGGGGGCTCCACAATGAGCAGTTCTTC; CDR3 protein: CASSPARGLHNEQFF
V gene: TRBV5-1; clone size: .; D gene: .; J gene: TRBJ2-5; CDR3 DNA: TGCGCCAGCAGCTTAGTTCCCGGGGGCGGGACCCAGTACTTC; CDR3 protein: CASSLVPGGGTQYF
V gene: TRBV6-1; clone size: .; D gene: .; J gene: TRBJ2-3; CDR3 DNA: TGTGCCAGCAGTGAAGTCTCCGGGCGCACAGATACGCAGTATTTT; CDR3 protein: CASSEVSGRTDTQYF
V gene: TRBV4-3; clone size: .; D gene: TRBD1; J gene: TRBJ1-3; CDR3 DNA: TGCGCCAGCAGCCCAGGGGGTAGTGGAAACACCATATATTTT; CDR3 protein: CASSPGGSGNTIYF
V gene: TRBV21-1; clone size: .; D gene: .; J gene: TRBJ2-7; CDR3 DNA: TGTGCCAGCAGCAAAGCCCCTGCCCGGCAGGGCAATTACGAGCAGTACTTC; CDR3 protein: CASSKAPARQGNYEQYF
V gene: TRBV11-2; clone size: .; D gene: .; J gene: TRBJ2-7; CDR3 DNA: TGTGCCAGCAGCTTAGTCTCGAGGACCTACGAGCAGTACTTC; CDR3 protein: CASSLVSRTYEQYF
V gene: TRBV30; clone size: .; D gene: .; J gene: TRBJ1-4; CDR3 DNA: TGTGCCTGGAAACAGGGTCGGGGTGAAAAACTGTTTTTT; CDR3 protein: CAWKQGRGEKLFF
V gene: TRBV18; clone size: .; D gene: .; J gene: TRBJ1-1; CDR3 DNA: TGTGCCAGCTCAACCTCGGGGGGCGTTTTCTCCGATGACACTGAAGCTTTCTTT; CDR3 protein: CASSTSGGVFSDDTEAFF
V gene: TRBV7-2; clone size: once; D gene: TRBD1; J gene: TRBJ1-2; CDR3 DNA: TGTGCCAGCAGCTTAAGAGGGGGCTCTGGCTACACCTTC; CDR3 protein: CASSLRGGSGYTF
V gene: TRBV15; clone size: .; D gene: .; J gene: TRBJ2-7; CDR3 DNA: TGTGCCACCAGCAGAGAGGGGAGGGGGGTTGCCTACGAGCAGTACTTC; CDR3 protein: CATSREGRGVAYEQYF
V gene: TRBV18; clone size: .; D gene: TRBD1; J gene: TRBJ2-2; CDR3 DNA: TGTGCCAGCTCGGCCAGGGGGACCGGGGAGCTGTTTTTT; CDR3 protein: CASSARGTGELFF
V gene: TRBV3-1/TRBV3-2; clone size: .; D gene: .; J gene: TRBJ1-2; CDR3 DNA: TGTGCCCGGCGGGGGGGCGCGAAAGGCTACACCTTC; CDR3 protein: CARRGGAKGYTF
V gene: TRBV30; clone size: once; D gene: .; J gene: TRBJ1-1; CDR3 DNA: TGTGCCTGGGCGGGGTACACTGAAGCTTTCTTT; CDR3 protein: CAWAGYTEAFF
V gene: TRBV19; clone size: .; D gene: TRBD1; J gene: TRBJ2-7; CDR3 DNA: TGTGCCAGCTCCGACAGGGCACCCTACGAGCAGTACTTC; CDR3 protein: CASSDRAPYEQYF
V gene: TRBV9; clone size: .; D gene: .; J gene: TRBJ2-3; CDR3 DNA: TGTGCCAGCAGCGAGGGCCCCAGCCAAGGGGCAGATACGCAGTATTTT; CDR3 protein: CASSEGPSQGADTQYF
V gene: TRBV6-2/TRBV6-3; clone size: .; D gene: .; J gene: TRBJ1-1; CDR3 DNA: TGTGCCAGCAGTTACTCCCCGGTGGTCGAAGCTTTCTTT; CDR3 protein: CASSYSPVVEAFF
V gene: TRBV19; clone size: .; D gene: .; J gene: TRBJ1-1; CDR3 DNA: TGTGCCAGTAGTACGGTGTCTGCCACTGAAGCTTTCTTT; CDR3 protein: CASSTVSATEAFF
V gene: TRBV27; clone size: .; D gene: .; J gene: TRBJ2-3; CDR3 DNA: TGTGCCAGCAGATTCGTTCCCACAGATACGCAGTATTTT; CDR3 protein: CASRFVPTDTQYF
V gene: TRBV27; clone size: few; D gene: TRBD1; J gene: TRBJ2-7; CDR3 DNA: TGTGCCAGCAGCGGTCATCGGACAGGCCACGAGCAGTACTTC; CDR3 protein: CASSGHRTGHEQYF
V gene: TRBV2; clone size: few; D gene: TRBD1; J gene: TRBJ2-5; CDR3 DNA: TGTGCCAGCACTCAAACCCAGGGGGCAGGGGAGACCCAGTACTTC; CDR3 protein: CASTQTQGAGETQYF
V gene: TRBV19; clone size: .; D gene: .; J gene: TRBJ2-2; CDR3 DNA: TGTGCCAGTACCCTATTAGACGGGGGTAGCCATGACACCGGGGAGCTGTTTTTT; CDR3 protein: CASTLLDGGSHDTGELFF
V gene: TRBV19; clone size: .; D gene: .; J gene: TRBJ2-1; CDR3 DNA: TGTGCCACATCCCGTCTAGCAGATTACAATGAGCAGTTCTTC; CDR3 protein: CATSRLADYNEQFF
V gene: TRBV7-8; clone size: .; D gene: .; J gene: TRBJ1-1; CDR3 DNA: TGTGCCAGCAGCCTCTCGGGTCGGAACACTGAAGCTTTCTTT; CDR3 protein: CASSLSGRNTEAFF
V gene: TRBV20-1; clone size: .; D gene: TRBD1; J gene: TRBJ1-1; CDR3 DNA: TGCAGTGCTAGTTTACAGGGGACTGAAGCTTTCTTT; CDR3 protein: CSASLQGTEAFF
V gene: TRBV6-1; clone size: .; D gene: TRBD2; J gene: TRBJ2-5; CDR3 DNA: TGTGCCAGCAGTGAGTTGGGGGGGGTAAGTGAGACCCAGTACTTC; CDR3 protein: CASSELGGVSETQYF
V gene: TRBV6-6; clone size: .; D gene: TRBD2; J gene: TRBJ2-7; CDR3 DNA: TGTGCCAGCAGTTACATCGTAGCGGGGGAGTCCTACGAGCAGTACTTC; CDR3 protein: CASSYIVAGESYEQYF
V gene: TRBV15; clone size: .; D gene: TRBD1; J gene: TRBJ1-2; CDR3 DNA: TGTGCCACCAGTGAAGGGGGCTTTGGCTACACCTTC; CDR3 protein: CATSEGGFGYTF
V gene: TRBV6-5; clone size: .; D gene: .; J gene: TRBJ2-7; CDR3 DNA: TGTGCCAGCGGGGTCTCCTACGAGCAGTACTTC; CDR3 protein: CASGVSYEQYF
V gene: TRBV2; clone size: .; D gene: .; J gene: TRBJ2-3; CDR3 DNA: TGTGCCAGCAGTGCGTTTGATACGCAGTATTTT; CDR3 protein: CASSAFDTQYF
V gene: TRBV4-2; clone size: few; D gene: .; J gene: TRBJ2-2; CDR3 DNA: TGTGCCAGCAGCCAAGACAATAAAGGAACTGGGCAGCTGTTTTTT; CDR3 protein: CASSQDNKGTGQLFF
V gene: TRBV6-5; clone size: .; D gene: TRBD1; J gene: TRBJ2-7; CDR3 DNA: TGTGCCATCTCAACCACAGGGGGCTCCTACGAGCAGTACTTC; CDR3 protein: CAISTTGGSYEQYF
V gene: TRBV30; clone size: .; D gene: .; J gene: TRBJ2-7; CDR3 DNA: TGTGCCTGGAGTGTAGACGTCTTGGGCACCTCCTACGAGCAGTACTTC; CDR3 protein: CAWSVDVLGTSYEQYF
V gene: TRBV2; clone size: .; D gene: .; J gene: TRBJ2-4; CDR3 DNA: TGTGCCAGCAGTGAAGTTTTGGGCGGAATAAGCCTAGCCAAAAACATTCAGTACTTC; CDR3 protein: CASSEVLGGISLAKNIQYF
V gene: TRBV5-6; clone size: few; D gene: .; J gene: TRBJ2-1; CDR3 DNA: TGTGCCAGCAGCTTGGCCTCCTCCTACAATGAGCAGTTCTTC; CDR3 protein: CASSLASSYNEQFF
V gene: TRBV18; clone size: .; D gene: .; J gene: TRBJ1-1; CDR3 DNA: TGTGCCAGCTCACCCAAATTTGACACTGAAGCTTTCTTT; CDR3 protein: CASSPKFDTEAFF
V gene: TRBV3-1/TRBV3-2; clone size: once; D gene: TRBD2; J gene: TRBJ2-5; CDR3 DNA: TGTGCCAGCAGCCCGCCGCCCCGACTAGCGGGGGGGCCTTACGAGACCCAGTACTTC; CDR3 protein: CASSPPPRLAGGPYETQYF